This is a list of T cell receptor beta chains from one sample in a study of blood T cell repertoires in COVID-19. The data were produced by immunoSEQ multiplex PCR, yet TCRdb's version contains in-frame clones alone and is incomplete. The top ten hold around a sixth of the sample, which has more than 45,000 clones, about 88% seen once. The sample was peripheral blood. All receptors come from a human donor with active COVID-19. The donor label of this sample is uncertain. Both conserved end residues are part of each CDR3. The D gene is left open where the match is weak. Not every row has a clone size; where given, it reads once, few, many or a size class.

cdr3_aa: CASSQTDYLVAGGRRWETQYF
cdr3_nt: TGTGCCAGCAGCCAAACGGACTATTTGGTAGCGGGGGGGCGAAGGTGGGAGACCCAGTACTTC
j_call: TRBJ2-5
clone_size: -
d_call: TRBD2
v_call: TRBV3-1/TRBV3-2

cdr3_aa: CATRQGEETQYF
cdr3_nt: TGCGCCACACGACAGGGGGAGGAGACCCAGTACTTC
j_call: TRBJ2-5
clone_size: -
d_call: TRBD1
v_call: TRBV5-1

cdr3_aa: CASLGASGAPGADTQYF
cdr3_nt: TGTGCCTCCCTAGGGGCTAGCGGGGCCCCAGGGGCAGATACGCAGTATTTT
j_call: TRBJ2-3
clone_size: -
d_call: TRBD2
v_call: TRBV28

cdr3_aa: CASSSPGKETQYF
cdr3_nt: TGTGCCAGCAGCTCCCCCGGGAAGGAGACCCAGTACTTC
j_call: TRBJ2-5
clone_size: -
d_call: -
v_call: TRBV7-2

cdr3_aa: CASSPIYGQGEGYGYTF
cdr3_nt: TGTGCCAGCTCACCTATTTATGGACAGGGGGAAGGCTATGGCTACACCTTC
j_call: TRBJ1-2
clone_size: -
d_call: TRBD1
v_call: TRBV18

cdr3_aa: CASSVQDRVGGYTF
cdr3_nt: TGTGCCAGCAGCGTCCAGGACAGGGTGGGCGGCTACACCTTC
j_call: TRBJ1-2
clone_size: -
d_call: TRBD1
v_call: TRBV9

cdr3_aa: CASSQAWARYEQYF
cdr3_nt: TGTGCCAGCAGCCAAGCGTGGGCACGCTACGAGCAGTACTTC
j_call: TRBJ2-7
clone_size: -
d_call: -
v_call: TRBV3-1/TRBV3-2

cdr3_aa: CSVEDSGRGYTF
cdr3_nt: TGCAGCGTTGAAGATTCAGGTCGTGGCTACACCTTC
j_call: TRBJ1-2
clone_size: -
d_call: -
v_call: TRBV29-1

cdr3_aa: CASMKGATGYGYTF
cdr3_nt: TGCGCCAGCATGAAGGGGGCGACAGGCTATGGCTACACCTTC
j_call: TRBJ1-2
clone_size: -
d_call: TRBD1
v_call: TRBV10-2

cdr3_aa: CASSPYRGPNEKLFF
cdr3_nt: TGTGCCAGCAGCCCCTACAGGGGTCCTAATGAAAAACTGTTTTTT
j_call: TRBJ1-4
clone_size: -
d_call: TRBD1
v_call: TRBV6-5

cdr3_aa: CASSQDMTGPSTSGNTIYF
cdr3_nt: TGCGCCAGCAGCCAAGATATGACAGGGCCCAGCACCTCTGGAAACACCATATATTTT
j_call: TRBJ1-3
clone_size: -
d_call: TRBD1
v_call: TRBV4-3

cdr3_aa: CASARDIGADTQYF
cdr3_nt: TGCGCCAGTGCCCGGGACATCGGTGCAGATACGCAGTATTTT
j_call: TRBJ2-3
clone_size: -
d_call: -
v_call: TRBV5-1

cdr3_aa: CASSAPGLALEQFF
cdr3_nt: TGTGCCAGCAGCGCGCCGGGACTAGCTCTTGAGCAGTTCTTC
j_call: TRBJ2-1
clone_size: once
d_call: TRBD2
v_call: TRBV9

cdr3_aa: CASSAPSGGDSWETQYF
cdr3_nt: TGTGCCAGCAGTGCACCCAGCGGGGGGGATTCATGGGAGACCCAGTACTTC
j_call: TRBJ2-5
clone_size: -
d_call: TRBD2
v_call: TRBV2

cdr3_aa: CASSPLGQGLNSPLHF
cdr3_nt: TGTGCCAGCAGCCCCCTCGGACAGGGATTGAATTCACCCCTCCACTTT
j_call: TRBJ1-6
clone_size: -
d_call: TRBD1
v_call: TRBV13

cdr3_aa: CSASASGGAVGKTQYF
cdr3_nt: TGCAGTGCTAGTGCCAGCGGGGGGGCGGTCGGGAAGACCCAGTACTTC
j_call: TRBJ2-5
clone_size: -
d_call: TRBD2
v_call: TRBV20-1

cdr3_aa: CASSKDRLNEKLFF
cdr3_nt: TGTGCCAGTAGTAAAGACAGGCTTAATGAAAAACTGTTTTTT
j_call: TRBJ1-4
clone_size: -
d_call: -
v_call: TRBV19

cdr3_aa: CASSLAREVEQYF
cdr3_nt: TGTGCCAGCAGCTTAGCGCGAGAGGTCGAGCAGTACTTC
j_call: TRBJ2-7
clone_size: -
d_call: -
v_call: TRBV7-6

cdr3_aa: CASSPDRGEETQYF
cdr3_nt: TGTGCCAGCAGCCCGGACAGGGGAGAGGAGACCCAGTACTTC
j_call: TRBJ2-5
clone_size: -
d_call: TRBD1
v_call: TRBV2

cdr3_aa: CASSVPGLPFTEAFF
cdr3_nt: TGTGCCAGCAGTGTACCGGGACTCCCATTCACTGAAGCTTTCTTT
j_call: TRBJ1-1
clone_size: -
d_call: -
v_call: TRBV27

cdr3_aa: CASSATGVANTIYF
cdr3_nt: TGTGCCAGCAGCGCGACAGGGGTCGCAAACACCATATATTTT
j_call: TRBJ1-3
clone_size: once
d_call: TRBD1
v_call: TRBV5-4

cdr3_aa: CASSNGQARYF
cdr3_nt: TGTGCCAGCAGTAATGGACAGGCGAGATACTTC
j_call: TRBJ2-7
clone_size: -
d_call: TRBD1
v_call: TRBV6-5

cdr3_aa: CAIRGTDAYNEQFF
cdr3_nt: TGTGCCATCAGGGGGACAGACGCATACAATGAGCAGTTCTTC
j_call: TRBJ2-1
clone_size: -
d_call: TRBD1
v_call: TRBV10-3

cdr3_aa: CASSPLTGGTTEAFF
cdr3_nt: TGTGCCAGTAGTCCACTAACAGGGGGCACGACTGAAGCTTTCTTT
j_call: TRBJ1-1
clone_size: -
d_call: TRBD1
v_call: TRBV19

cdr3_aa: CASPSGLAGATSTDTQYF
cdr3_nt: TGTGCCAGCCCCTCCGGACTAGCGGGGGCAACTAGCACAGATACGCAGTATTTT
j_call: TRBJ2-3
clone_size: -
d_call: -
v_call: TRBV21-1

cdr3_aa: CASSSLRGPPRLLQFF
cdr3_nt: TGTGCCAGCAGCTCTTTACGAGGGCCCCCCCGACTCTTGCAGTTCTTC
j_call: TRBJ2-1
clone_size: -
d_call: -
v_call: TRBV11-2

cdr3_aa: CASSKAGEGQADTEAFF
cdr3_nt: TGTGCCAGCAGCAAAGCTGGTGAGGGACAGGCCGACACTGAAGCTTTCTTT
j_call: TRBJ1-1
clone_size: -
d_call: -
v_call: TRBV21-1

cdr3_aa: CASSPDGGVLREQFF
cdr3_nt: TGTGCCAGCAGCCCCGATGGAGGGGTCCTTCGTGAGCAGTTCTTC
j_call: TRBJ2-1
clone_size: -
d_call: -
v_call: TRBV7-2

cdr3_aa: CASSQDFLLSGYTF
cdr3_nt: TGCGCCAGCAGCCAAGACTTCCTATTGAGCGGCTACACCTTC
j_call: TRBJ1-2
clone_size: -
d_call: -
v_call: TRBV4-3

cdr3_aa: CASSDRQFKAFF
cdr3_nt: TGTGCCAGCAGTGACCGACAGTTTAAAGCTTTCTTT
j_call: TRBJ1-1
clone_size: -
d_call: -
v_call: TRBV2

cdr3_aa: CASSQGLVNQPQHF
cdr3_nt: TGTGCCAGCTCTCAGGGGCTGGTCAATCAGCCCCAGCATTTT
j_call: TRBJ1-5
clone_size: -
d_call: -
v_call: TRBV9

cdr3_aa: CASSQDRASGGNTIYF
cdr3_nt: TGCGCCAGCAGCCAAGATAGAGCCTCTGGTGGAAACACCATATATTTT
j_call: TRBJ1-3
clone_size: -
d_call: -
v_call: TRBV4-3

cdr3_aa: CASGSGGAEDTQYF
cdr3_nt: TGTGCCAGCGGAAGCGGGGGGGCGGAAGATACGCAGTATTTT
j_call: TRBJ2-3
clone_size: -
d_call: TRBD2
v_call: TRBV28

cdr3_aa: CASSSVTGQETQYF
cdr3_nt: TGCGCCAGCAGCTCCGTGACAGGTCAAGAGACCCAGTACTTC
j_call: TRBJ2-5
clone_size: -
d_call: -
v_call: TRBV5-1

cdr3_aa: CASSSPLFTGELFF
cdr3_nt: TGTGCCAGCAGCTCCCCGTTGTTTACCGGGGAGCTGTTTTTT
j_call: TRBJ2-2
clone_size: -
d_call: -
v_call: TRBV7-2

cdr3_aa: CASRPGHPGTQHF
cdr3_nt: TGTGCCAGCAGGCCCGGCCACCCGGGGACCCAGCATTTT
j_call: TRBJ1-5
clone_size: once
d_call: -
v_call: TRBV12-3/TRBV12-4

cdr3_aa: CASSEEVRGGGRDEQFF
cdr3_nt: TGTGCCAGCAGTGAAGAGGTGCGCGGGGGAGGCCGCGATGAGCAGTTCTTC
j_call: TRBJ2-1
clone_size: -
d_call: TRBD2
v_call: TRBV6-1

cdr3_aa: CASSITDYRSDEQFF
cdr3_nt: TGTGCCAGTAGTATAACGGACTATCGCTCGGATGAGCAGTTCTTC
j_call: TRBJ2-1
clone_size: -
d_call: -
v_call: TRBV19

cdr3_aa: CASSTTGAGNYGYTF
cdr3_nt: TGTGCCAGTAGTACGACAGGGGCGGGTAACTATGGCTACACCTTC
j_call: TRBJ1-2
clone_size: -
d_call: TRBD1
v_call: TRBV19

cdr3_aa: CASSADQTGRQFF
cdr3_nt: TGTGCCAGCAGTGCAGACCAGACAGGGCGGCAGTTCTTC
j_call: TRBJ2-1
clone_size: -
d_call: TRBD1
v_call: TRBV28

cdr3_aa: CAIKEGSYEQYF
cdr3_nt: TGTGCCATCAAAGAGGGCTCCTACGAGCAGTACTTC
j_call: TRBJ2-7
clone_size: -
d_call: -
v_call: TRBV10-3

cdr3_aa: CASSQDLRQVSEKLFF
cdr3_nt: TGCGCCAGCAGCCAAGATTTGCGACAGGTTAGCGAAAAACTGTTTTTT
j_call: TRBJ1-4
clone_size: -
d_call: -
v_call: TRBV4-3

cdr3_aa: CASSQDLLIGAYGYTF
cdr3_nt: TGTGCCAGCAGCCAAGATCTTTTAATAGGGGCCTATGGCTACACCTTC
j_call: TRBJ1-2
clone_size: -
d_call: -
v_call: TRBV4-2

cdr3_aa: CASSLEGGRRGETQYF
cdr3_nt: TGTGCCAGCAGCTTAGAAGGGGGAAGAAGAGGGGAGACCCAGTACTTC
j_call: TRBJ2-5
clone_size: -
d_call: -
v_call: TRBV7-8

cdr3_aa: CASSDSMVAGGPTDTQYF
cdr3_nt: TGTGCCAGCAGTGACTCGATGGTAGCGGGGGGGCCGACAGATACGCAGTATTTT
j_call: TRBJ2-3
clone_size: -
d_call: TRBD2
v_call: TRBV6-4

cdr3_aa: CASSLLAGQQETQYF
cdr3_nt: TGTGCCAGCAGTTTACTAGCGGGACAACAAGAGACCCAGTACTTC
j_call: TRBJ2-5
clone_size: -
d_call: TRBD2
v_call: TRBV28

cdr3_aa: CASSLGSETLPLHF
cdr3_nt: TGCGCCAGCAGCTTGGGTTCAGAAACGTTACCCCTCCACTTT
j_call: TRBJ1-6
clone_size: -
d_call: -
v_call: TRBV5-1

cdr3_aa: CASSSTGRTEAFF
cdr3_nt: TGTGCCAGCAGTAGTACAGGGCGCACTGAAGCTTTCTTT
j_call: TRBJ1-1
clone_size: -
d_call: -
v_call: TRBV6-5

cdr3_aa: CASRRRNTEAFF
cdr3_nt: TGTGCCAGCAGGAGGAGGAACACTGAAGCTTTCTTT
j_call: TRBJ1-1
clone_size: -
d_call: -
v_call: TRBV6-5

cdr3_aa: CASSGGGQGVAEAFF
cdr3_nt: TGTGCCAGCAGCGGAGGGGGACAGGGAGTAGCTGAAGCTTTCTTT
j_call: TRBJ1-1
clone_size: -
d_call: TRBD1
v_call: TRBV9

cdr3_aa: CASSPWGTSRSTDTQYF
cdr3_nt: TGTGCCAGCAGCCCCTGGGGGACTAGCCGTAGCACAGATACGCAGTATTTT
j_call: TRBJ2-3
clone_size: -
d_call: TRBD2
v_call: TRBV7-2

cdr3_aa: CASSPLLTGGSETNEKLFF
cdr3_nt: TGTGCCAGCAGTCCGCTATTGACAGGGGGTTCCGAGACTAATGAAAAACTGTTTTTT
j_call: TRBJ1-4
clone_size: -
d_call: TRBD1
v_call: TRBV27